This entry concerns a single T cell receptor beta chain. The antigen is not known. This entry belongs to a study of Ad26.COV2.S vaccination and SARS-CoV-2 variants. About the research overall: The study gave Ad26.COV2.S intramuscularly, once or twice 56 days apart.

Treatment described: about 20 received Ad26.COV2.S at low or high dose, single or two shots; several received placebo; per-sample allocation not given. Following the first vaccine or placebo injection, samples were taken on day 63. Libraries were prepared by immunoSEQ multiplex PCR; TCRdb keeps only in-frame clonotypes and omits some of them. This table has about 400,000 clones, around 91% appearing once. This CDR3 spans 13 amino acids. With 4 bases removed from V and 2 bases from J, the gap between germline ends came to 9 bases. Per the germline V gene, CDR1 is MGHRA and CDR2 is YSYEKL. The study, taken as a whole, reports: TCR breadth and depth analyses may have underestimated total T cell responses.

This chain links TRBV4-1 with TRBJ2-7; D unresolved. The input for sequencing was peripheral blood, taken in a trial of Ad26.COV2.S vaccine versus placebo. The clonotype was recovered from a person between 18 and 65 years old who received the Ad26.COV2.S COVID-19 vaccine or a placebo. This CDR3 is CASSPGSTYEQYF. The CDR3 coding sequence is TGCGCCAGCAGCCCGGGTTCGACCTACGAGCAGTACTTC.